The 24 T cell receptor beta chains given below trace back to one sample, sequenced in a study of blood T cell repertoires in COVID-19. Sequencing used immunoSEQ multiplex PCR; TCRdb keeps in-frame clones, though not all of them. The repertoire holds about 49,000 clones, with around 86% as singletons. Material for sequencing was peripheral blood. These receptors all come from a woman older than 75 with COVID-19, enrolled during active disease.

The chain joins TRBV5-5 to TRBJ1-2; 12 bases match TRBD1. The trim removed 4 bases at V and 4 bases at J, leaving 2 bases unmatched. This CDR3 is 14 amino acids long. Germline V gene lookup returns CDR1 SGHKS and CDR2 YYEKEE (reference sequence). The CDR3 DNA sequence: TGTGCCAGCAGCCCGGGACAGGGGGCCTATGGCTACACCTTC. Protein sequence: CASSPGQGAYGYTF.

The J gene is TRBJ1-4, the V gene TRBV13; no clear D gene. This CDR3 spans 16 amino acids. Germline V gene data show CDR1 as PRHDT and CDR2 as FYEKMQ (reference sequence). The V end was cut by 4 bases, the J end by 1 base, with 13 bases between. This chain's CDR3 is CASSSGPSGTNEKLFF. In nucleotides, the CDR3 is TGTGCCAGCAGCTCCGGGCCAAGCGGAACTAATGAAAAACTGTTTTTT.

The chain joins TRBV6-5 to TRBJ2-1; the D gene is possibly TRBD2 (6 bases). V shed 0 bases and J shed 15 bases, with 21 bases lying between them. This CDR3 region has 15 residues. Per the germline V gene, CDR1 is MNHEY and CDR2 is SVGAGI. CDR3 nucleotides: TGTGCCAGCAGTTACTCGTTAGGGGACGGGAGAACACCGTTCTTC. This codes for CASSYSLGDGRTPFF.

The gene calls are TRBV6-5 and TRBJ2-2; 13 nucleotides align to TRBD2. V lost 6 bases and J lost 4; bases outside the gene matches: 2. Germline V gene lookup returns CDR1 MNHEY and CDR2 SVGAGI. The CDR3 is 15 residues long. CDR3 nucleotides: TGTGCCAGCAGGACTAGCGGGAGGAGCACCGGGGAGCTGTTTTTT. Translation gives CASRTSGRSTGELFF.

The J gene is TRBJ2-5, the V gene TRBV29-1, with 9 bases fitting TRBD1. V shed 6 bases and J 2 bases; nucleotides not matched to a gene: 4. Per germline, CDR1 SQVTM and CDR2 ANQGSEA. The CDR3 covers 13 residues. The CDR3 spells CSVTGQGQETQYF. In DNA form, the CDR3 reads TGCAGCGTGACGGGACAGGGACAAGAGACCCAGTACTTC.

V is TRBV7-8 and J is TRBJ1-5, with D perhaps TRBD1 (6 bases). This CDR3 comprises 15 residues. Germline assignment: CDR1 SGHVS and CDR2 FQNEAQ. Trimming took 3 bases from V and 8 from J, leaving 17 bases between them. The CDR3 DNA reads TGTGCCAGCAGCTTTTTACAGGGCTTGAGGGAGCCCCAGCATTTT. This translates into CASSFLQGLREPQHF. Full variable domain (outside the CDR3, taken from reference TRBV7-8 and TRBJ1-5): GAGVSQSPRYKVAKRGQDVALRCDPISGHVSLFWYQQALGQGPEFLTYFQNEAQLDKSGLPSDRFFAERPEGSVSTLKIQRTQQEDSAVYLCASSFLQGLREPQHFGDGTRLSIL.

This clone showed up many times. The chain employs TRBV25-1 and TRBJ2-2; no firm D call. This CDR3 contains 18 residues. Germline lookup yields CDR1 MGHDK and CDR2 SYGVNS. V was clipped by 1 base and J by 2 bases, with 17 bases between them. CDR3 in amino acids: CASSEFPHTGYNTGELFF. CDR3 in DNA: TGTGCCAGCAGTGAATTCCCCCACACGGGTTATAACACCGGGGAGCTGTTTTTT.

The chain links TRBV27 to TRBJ2-7; no definite D call. Germline lookup yields CDR1 MNHEY and CDR2 SMNVEV (reference sequence). Deletions cut 6 bases from V and 0 bases from J, with 9 bases between. The CDR3 has 13 residues. Here the CDR3 reads CASRPTFSYEQYF. As DNA, the CDR3 is TGTGCCAGCAGGCCGACATTCTCCTACGAGCAGTACTTC.

The gene calls are TRBV27 and TRBJ2-7; TRBD2 matches at 7 bases. Germline V lookup: CDR1 MNHEY, CDR2 SMNVEV (reference sequence). CDR3 length: 14 amino acids. V gave up 2 bases and J gave up 3 bases; unmatched junction bases: 4. The chain's CDR3 is CASSLTGGLYEQYF. The CDR3 bases are TGTGCCAGCAGTTTAACGGGAGGTCTCTACGAGCAGTACTTC.

The CDR3 bases are TGTGCCAGCAGCTTGGGGACGGGGGTTGGCGAGCAGTACTTC. Amino acid sequence: CASSLGTGVGEQYF. The J gene is TRBJ2-7, the V gene TRBV5-6; the D gene is possibly TRBD2 (6 bases). Per germline, CDR1 SGHDT and CDR2 YYEEEE. This CDR3 comprises 14 residues. V lost 0 bases to trimming and J lost 6 bases, with 13 bases between them.

This chain uses TRBV7-9 with TRBJ2-1; TRBD2 agrees at 9 bases. This CDR3 region has 15 residues. The germline gives CDR1 SEHNR, CDR2 FQNEAQ (reference sequence). V shed 5 bases, J shed 1 base, and the junction held 3 bases outside the gene matches. CDR3 sequence: CASSELAGSYNEQFF. Here the CDR3 DNA reads TGTGCCAGCAGCGAACTAGCGGGTTCCTACAATGAGCAGTTCTTC.

The chain uses TRBV28 and TRBJ1-1; no clear D gene. Looked up from germline, CDR1 is MDHEN and CDR2 is SYDVKM. The V end lost 3 bases, the J end lost 5 bases, and 10 bases lay between the germline ends. The CDR3 is made up of 13 amino acids. CDR3 region: CASSLVERTEAFF. CDR3 DNA sequence: TGTGCCAGCAGTTTGGTAGAACGGACTGAAGCTTTCTTT.

V and J are TRBV4-2 and TRBJ2-7, with 8 bases fitting TRBD2. The CDR3 sequence is 15 residues long. The germline gives CDR1 LGHNA, CDR2 YNFKEQ. V was clipped by 3 bases and J by 6 bases; unmatched bases: 10. CDR3 nucleotides: TGTGCCAGCAGCCAGCCGGGACTAGGGATCGCCGAGCAGTACTTC. Protein product: CASSQPGLGIAEQYF.

This sequence joins TRBV3-1 (or the pseudogene TRBV3-2) and TRBJ1-1; 8 bases map to TRBD1. The germline V gene has CDR1 LGHDT and CDR2 YNNKEL (reference sequence). Trimming took 4 bases from V and 7 from J; bases not matched to a gene: 5. The CDR3 is made up of 13 amino acids. The CDR3 DNA reads as TGTGCCAGCAGCCCCCGGACAGGGAATGAAGCTTTCTTT. Encoded protein: CASSPRTGNEAFF.

This clone was seen just once. J is TRBJ2-3 and V is TRBV18, with 9 bases lining up with TRBD2. The ends lost 0 bases at V and 1 base at J; junction bases unmatched: 2. Germline V gene sequence: CDR1 KGHSH, CDR2 LQKENI. The CDR3 sequence is 16 residues long. The chain's CDR3 is CASSPPTSGRTDTQYF. The CDR3, as DNA: TGTGCCAGCTCACCACCAACTAGCGGGCGCACAGATACGCAGTATTTT.

The V call is TRBV20-1, the J call TRBJ1-1; no clear D gene. Trimming stripped 6 bases from V and 0 bases from J, with 5 bases between. This CDR3 is 11 amino acids long. Per the germline V gene, CDR1 is DFQATT and CDR2 is SNEGSKA (reference sequence). The CDR3 sequence is CSAQLNTEAFF. CDR3 bases: TGCAGTGCACAGTTGAACACTGAAGCTTTCTTT.

For the CDR3, the DNA is TGTGTCGTTGGCGGGATAAAGGGTCCGGAGACCCAGTACTTC. This encodes CVVGGIKGPETQYF. The chain recombines TRBV6-5 with TRBJ2-5; D perhaps matches TRBD2 (6 bases). CDR1 and CDR2 from the germline V gene are MNHEY and SVGAGI. The CDR3 runs to 14 residues.

This chain joins TRBV9 and TRBJ2-1, with unresolved D. This CDR3 has 15 residues. Germline V gene sequence: CDR1 SGDLS, CDR2 YYNGEE. V was trimmed by 0 bases and J by 0 bases, leaving 7 bases between them. CDR3 sequence reads: CASSVEASSYNEQFF. CDR3 bases: TGTGCCAGCAGCGTAGAAGCTAGCTCCTACAATGAGCAGTTCTTC.

This clone has a handful of counts. V gene TRBV3-1 (or the pseudogene TRBV3-2) combines with J gene TRBJ1-4, with 8 bases that match TRBD1. After removal of 1 base from V and 6 bases from J, the junction contained 4 bases not matched to a gene. The germline V gene has CDR1 LGHDT and CDR2 YNNKEL (reference sequence). The CDR3 is 15 residues long. CDR3 sequence (DNA): TGTGCCAGCAGCCAAGCGGGGACAGGATATGAAAAACTGTTTTTT. Its translation is CASSQAGTGYEKLFF.

The chain couples TRBV5-1 to TRBJ2-7, with D possibly matching TRBD2 (5 bases). The CDR3 is made up of 16 amino acids. CDR1 and CDR2 (germline): SGHRS, YFSETQ. Trimming cost V 5 bases and J 7 bases, with 25 bases left between them. The DNA of the CDR3 is TGCGCCAGCAGGCAAGCGCGCGGGCGCCTTCGCCAAGAGCAGTACTTC. Protein product: CASRQARGRLRQEQYF.

The V call is TRBV28, the J call TRBJ1-5; D gene uncertain. This CDR3 comprises 15 residues. Trimming shortened V by 8 bases and J by 7 bases, and 21 bases separated the two germline ends. Per germline, CDR1 MDHEN and CDR2 SYDVKM. The CDR3 is CASYPVAGGGQPQHF. The CDR3 bases are TGTGCCAGCTACCCGGTGGCGGGAGGTGGCCAGCCCCAGCATTTT.

The V and J genes are TRBV3-1 (or the pseudogene TRBV3-2) and TRBJ2-1; D might be TRBD2 (8 bases). This CDR3 contains 17 residues. Germline V gene data show CDR1 as LGHDT and CDR2 as YNNKEL (reference sequence). Trimming took off 0 bases at V and 7 bases at J, with 19 bases between the two ends. In DNA, the CDR3 is TGTGCCAGCAGCCAAGAGACGGGAGGGGGCCTCGGGAATGAGCAGTTCTTC. This gives the protein CASSQETGGGLGNEQFF.

The chain is built from TRBV14 and TRBJ1-1; the D is unclear. CDR1 and CDR2 (germline): SGHDN, FVKESK. The CDR3 is made up of 14 amino acids. Trimming left V 4 bases short and J 0 bases short, with 9 bases between. CDR3 bases: TGTGCCAGCAGCCCCAGACTGATGAACACTGAAGCTTTCTTT. Translating gives CASSPRLMNTEAFF.

The chain carries TRBV5-6 and TRBJ1-5; 10 nucleotides line up with TRBD1. The V gene's germline CDR1 is SGHDT and CDR2 YYEEEE. The CDR3 extends over 15 amino acids. The V gene end was trimmed by 1 base and the J gene end by 7 bases; junction bases not matched to a gene: 5. CDR3 nucleotide sequence: TGTGCCAGCAGCTTGTCGACAGGGGGCAGGCAGCCCCAGCATTTT. Its protein product is CASSLSTGGRQPQHF.